This T cell receptor (beta chain) was observed in a study of blood T cell repertoires in COVID-19. The assay was immunoSEQ multiplex PCR, and TCRdb's table has in-frame clones only and misses some. Of 200,000 to 250,000 clones listed, over 75% were seen once; the top ten hold about 2%. V was trimmed by 2 bases and J by 2 bases, leaving 11 bases between them. The CDR3 runs to 15 residues. The germline CDR1 and CDR2 sequences are SGHNT and YENEEA. The specimen sequenced was peripheral blood. J is TRBJ2-3 and V is TRBV11-3, with unresolved D. This TCR was recovered from a man under 40 who had recovered from COVID-19. CDR3 sequence reads: CASSLSRAITDTQYF. The CDR3 nucleotides are TGTGCCAGCAGCTTAAGTAGAGCCATCACAGATACGCAGTATTTT.